This TCR beta chain emerged from a study of T cell responses to AZD1222 COVID-19 vaccine. Clones were read by immunoSEQ multiplex PCR, and TCRdb kept only the in-frame ones, dropping some. In the table there are approximately 97,000 clones, around 83% of which are singletons. As concerns this clone: Its target is not known.

The CDR3 has 16 amino acids. Germline-derived CDR1 and CDR2 are SGHTA and FQGNSA. The V end was cut by 1 base, the J end by 0 bases, with 13 bases between. Overall study findings and caveats: Spike-specific TCR breadth rose after two AZD1222 doses, and depth rose as well. There were repertoire samples only from the period after the peak T cell response. Baseline antibody screening turned up just a handful of seropositive AZD1222 recipients. Possibly, clonal diversity was underestimated; donors were largely white British and included more females.

The sample consisted of peripheral blood, taken on day 0 of AZD1222 vaccination. The chain has TRBV7-2 and TRBJ2-7, with a tentative D call TRBD2 (7 bases). This TCR was sampled from an adult in good health. The CDR3 nucleotides read TGTGCCAGCAGCTTAGGACGGGGGGCCAACTCCTACGAGCAGTACTTC. It codes for CASSLGRGANSYEQYF.